Included here is one T cell receptor (beta chain) sequence, with context. Its antigen remains undetermined. Qualities for individual bases were not recorded, and no much larger clone is one base off. Other DNA sequences in the same sample also yield this CDR3. The data originate from a study of blood T cell repertoires in COVID-19 (dated by TCRdb to the early 2020s). Turning to the overall study: Samples covering the acute and convalescent phases of COVID-19 were provided by collaborators in the United States, Italy and Spain. The repertoires were made available in a free public database intended to serve as a resource for research on the immune response to SARS-CoV-2. Subjects who had been exposed to COVID-19, were actively infected with it, or had recovered from it provided the deeply sampled blood TCRbeta repertoires that made up the dataset. Nearly every sample came with metadata listing a de-identified subject ID, COVID-19 status, age in years and sex. The prospective study material was composed of cDNA or gDNA derived from T cells, B-cell-depleted T cells, or PBMCs. The samples were drawn from two sources: the first 160 participants of the ongoing ImmuneRACE study, and 1,254 subjects contributed by 6 global collaborators. Where HLA class I and class II types were available, the types were taken from metadata supplied by the sample provider, not from assay-based typing.

Paper-wide results and their limitations: The amount of clinical and demographic metadata varied by source and participant and was provided uncurated.

V and J are trimmed by 6 bases and 1 base, and the gene matches miss 1 base of the junction. The CDR3 runs 14 amino acids, cysteine and phenylalanine included. Here the CDR3 DNA is all that survives: 42 bases in frame from base 1. The germline V gene encodes CDR1 SQVTM and CDR2 ANQGSEA. The collaborating institutions used their own protocols to collect whole blood in K2EDTA tubes. Collaborator samples were shipped for TCRbeta analysis as frozen whole blood, isolated PBMCs, or DNA extracted from either sample type. TCRbeta CDR3 regions were amplified from genomic DNA using the immunoSEQ Assay, a bias-controlled multiplex PCR. Turning to the authors' computational methods: The number of nucleated cells in each sample was estimated by amplification of reference gene primers within the assay. To quantify the absolute abundance of each unique TCRbeta CDR3 rearrangement, sequence reads were collapsed and filtered. For each sample, productive Simpson clonality was calculated by taking the square root of Simpson's diversity index across productive rearrangements. Imported from immuneACCESS, the table was reduced by TCRdb to in-frame sequences with V and J called. These copies leave out some clones; in studies compared against another copy, an unresolved V gene accounts for under half, and the cause of the remainder is not known. V and J calls and clone size follow that table, whereas D and trimming were derived from the DNA. Here the sample has 150,000 to 200,000 clones; around 85% occur a single time. Under 2.5% of the sample is taken by the ten largest.

Recombination linked TRBV29-1 to TRBJ2-6, with 9 bases matching TRBD1. The sequenced material came from peripheral blood. This TCR was recovered from a man in his sixties or seventies with active or convalescent COVID-19. Here the CDR3 is given as CSVGQGSGANVLTF. The bases are TGCAGCGTGGGACAGGGATCTGGGGCCAACGTCCTGACTTTC.